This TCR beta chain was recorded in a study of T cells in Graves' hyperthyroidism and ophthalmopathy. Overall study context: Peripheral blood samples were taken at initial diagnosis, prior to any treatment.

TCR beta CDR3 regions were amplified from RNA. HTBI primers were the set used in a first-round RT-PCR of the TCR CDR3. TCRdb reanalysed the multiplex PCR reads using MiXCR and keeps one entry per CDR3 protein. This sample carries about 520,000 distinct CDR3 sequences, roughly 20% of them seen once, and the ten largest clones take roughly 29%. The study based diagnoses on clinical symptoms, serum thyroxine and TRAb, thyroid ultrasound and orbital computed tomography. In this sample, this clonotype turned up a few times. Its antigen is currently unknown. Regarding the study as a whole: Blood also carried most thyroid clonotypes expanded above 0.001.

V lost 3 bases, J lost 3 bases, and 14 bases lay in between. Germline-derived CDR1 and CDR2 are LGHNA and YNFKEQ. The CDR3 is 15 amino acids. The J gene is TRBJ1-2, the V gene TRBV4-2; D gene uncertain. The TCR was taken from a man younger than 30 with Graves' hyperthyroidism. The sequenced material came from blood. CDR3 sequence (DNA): TGTGCCAGCAGCCAGGCCCCGGGAGGTTACTATGGCTACACCTTC. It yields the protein CASSQAPGGYYGYTF.